Listed below are T cell receptor beta chains from one sample, sequenced in a study of response to subunit inactivated influenza vaccine. TCRdb reprocessed the RT-PCR reads via MiXCR and lists one record per CDR3 protein. Here the sample spans more than 700,000 distinct CDR3 sequences, less than 25% being singletons. The source material was PBMCs from blood, sampled roughly 5 days after vaccination. These receptors were obtained from a man in his forties or fifties who received an inactivated influenza vaccine. Both conserved end residues are part of each CDR3. The D gene is left open where the match is weak. Part of the rows lack a size; the others show once, few, many or a class for expanded clones.

TRBV28	TRBD1	many	TRBJ2-7	TGTGCCAGCAGATGGGGACAGGCGTCCTACGAGCAGTACTTC	CASRWGQASYEQYF
TRBV5-1	TRBD1	few	TRBJ2-7	TGCGCCAGCAGCTTGGTATCCGGGACAGGGGTCGAGCAGTACTTC	CASSLVSGTGVEQYF
TRBV5-1	NA	many	TRBJ2-6	TGCGCCAGCAGCTCAAGACCCGGGATTAGCTCTGGGGCCAACGTCCTGACTTTC	CASSSRPGISSGANVLTF
TRBV11-1	NA	NA	TRBJ2-3	TGTGCCAGCAGCCCTACCCCCCTGGAAGATACGCAGTATTTT	CASSPTPLEDTQYF
TRBV10-3	NA	few	TRBJ2-3	TGTGCCATCAGGACTAGAAAAAGCACAGATACGCAGTATTTT	CAIRTRKSTDTQYF
TRBV4-3	TRBD2	NA	TRBJ2-3	TGCGCCAGCAGCCAAGGGGGACTAGCGGGGCCCACAGATACGCAGTATTTT	CASSQGGLAGPTDTQYF
TRBV12-3/TRBV12-4	NA	many	TRBJ1-2	TGTGCCAGCAGTTTAGCCAGTAACTATGGCTACACCTTC	CASSLASNYGYTF
TRBV11-2	TRBD1	NA	TRBJ2-7	TGTGCCAGCAGCAGGGCTTCAGGGGGAGCCGCCTACGAGCAGTACTTC	CASSRASGGAAYEQYF
TRBV6-4	NA	NA	TRBJ2-1	TGTGCCAGCAGCGTTATTGGGGGTACCTACAATGAGCAGTTCTTC	CASSVIGGTYNEQFF
TRBV6-5	TRBD2	NA	TRBJ2-1	TGTGCCAGCAGTTACGGGACTAGCGGGGGGAATGAGCAGTTCTTC	CASSYGTSGGNEQFF
TRBV5-1	NA	once	TRBJ1-2	TGCGCCAGCAGCCTAAGCCCGGGGCTCACTAACTATGGCTACACCTTC	CASSLSPGLTNYGYTF
TRBV27	NA	NA	TRBJ1-1	TGTGCCAGCACTCCGTCCGGGGGGACTGAAGCTTTCTTT	CASTPSGGTEAFF
TRBV24-1	NA	many	TRBJ2-3	TGTGCCACCAGAGCGGAGGCGGGCACAGATACGCAGTATTTT	CATRAEAGTDTQYF
TRBV4-2	NA	NA	TRBJ2-4	TGTGCCAGCAGCGTTCGCCCGGGGAATCAGTACTTC	CASSVRPGNQYF
TRBV12-3/TRBV12-4	TRBD1	few	TRBJ1-3	TGTGCCAGCAGGTACCGACAGGGGACAGGAAACACCATATATTTT	CASRYRQGTGNTIYF
TRBV28	NA	NA	TRBJ1-5	TGTGCCAGCAGTTTACAAAGGGGGTCGCCAAATCAGCCCCAGCATTTT	CASSLQRGSPNQPQHF
TRBV12-3/TRBV12-4	TRBD2	few	TRBJ2-2	TGTGCCAGCAAGATGGGCGGGGGAGCGAACACCGGGGAGCTGTTTTTT	CASKMGGGANTGELFF
TRBV5-1	NA	few	TRBJ1-1	TGCGCCAGCAGCTTGGGGCCAGGGGAGAACACTGAAGCTTTCTTT	CASSLGPGENTEAFF
TRBV20-1	NA	many	TRBJ2-7	TGCAGTGCCGGGCAGGACCTCTACGAGCAGTACTTC	CSAGQDLYEQYF
TRBV20-1	TRBD2	many	TRBJ2-7	TGCAGTGCTAGAGATATGACCGGGAGGGCCTTCAGGAGTGGCGAGCAGTACTTC	CSARDMTGRAFRSGEQYF
TRBV6-2/TRBV6-3	NA	NA	TRBJ2-2	TGTGCCAGCAGTGCCGCCGACAGGAGGACCGGGGAGCTGTTTTTT	CASSAADRRTGELFF
TRBV7-2	NA	NA	TRBJ2-7	TGTGCCAGCAGCTTAGGGGGATACCTCGAGCAGTACTTC	CASSLGGYLEQYF
TRBV29-1	TRBD2	NA	TRBJ2-5	TGCAGCGTAAGGACTAGCGGGAGAGAGACCCAGTACTTC	CSVRTSGRETQYF
TRBV20-1	TRBD1	few	TRBJ1-2	TGCAGTGCTAGGGACCAGGGGGAGACCTATGGCTACACCTTC	CSARDQGETYGYTF
TRBV2	TRBD1	few	TRBJ2-7	TGTGCCAGCAGGGAGACAGGGACCCTATACGAGCAGTACTTC	CASRETGTLYEQYF
TRBV18	NA	few	TRBJ2-7	TGTGCCAGCTCGGCCGGACAGCGGGGCTACGAGCAGTACTTC	CASSAGQRGYEQYF
TRBV4-3	NA	NA	TRBJ1-5	TGCGCCAGCAGCCAACTATGGACTAGCGGGAGTCCAGATACGCAGCATTTT	CASSQLWTSGSPDTQHF
TRBV20-1	NA	NA	TRBJ2-3	TGCAGTGCTCTGGGAGTGACAGATACGCAGTATTTT	CSALGVTDTQYF
TRBV6-6	NA	few	TRBJ1-6	TGTGCCAGCAGTGGGGCTGACTCACCCCTCCACTTT	CASSGADSPLHF
TRBV7-2	NA	few	TRBJ2-4	TGTGCCAGCAGCTTACTCCCCCGGGCAGAGGGGGGAAACATTCAGTACTTC	CASSLLPRAEGGNIQYF
TRBV4-2	TRBD1	NA	TRBJ1-1	TGTGCCAGCAGCCAGGCTCCGGGACAGGGGGCGACTGAAGCTTTCTTT	CASSQAPGQGATEAFF
TRBV5-1	TRBD2	NA	TRBJ2-7	TGCGCCAGCAAACCTAGCGGACGAAGCTCCTACGAGCAGTACTTC	CASKPSGRSSYEQYF
TRBV20-1	TRBD1	NA	TRBJ2-7	TGCAGTGCCCCGGACAGGACCTCCTACGAGCAGTACTTC	CSAPDRTSYEQYF
TRBV20-1	NA	many	TRBJ1-1	TGCAGTGCCAGAGATGGGGGGAACACTGAAGCTTTCTTT	CSARDGGNTEAFF
TRBV9	NA	NA	TRBJ2-3	TGTGCCAGCGGGCACAACACAGATACGCAGTATTTT	CASGHNTDTQYF
TRBV29-1	TRBD2	NA	TRBJ2-3	TGCAGCGTTGTGAGGGGTAGCGGGGTAGTATACACAGATACGCAGTATTTT	CSVVRGSGVVYTDTQYF
TRBV5-6	NA	many	TRBJ2-2	TGTGCCAGCAGCTTCTATACCAGGACCGGGGAGCTGTTTTTT	CASSFYTRTGELFF
TRBV29-1	NA	NA	TRBJ1-2	TGCAGCGTTGAAGAAGGGCCGCCGGGCTACACCTTC	CSVEEGPPGYTF
TRBV5-1	TRBD2	many	TRBJ2-7	TGCGCCAGCAGCATCAAATGGGGGGGCGAGCAGTACTTC	CASSIKWGGEQYF
TRBV4-2	TRBD1	few	TRBJ2-6	TGTGCCAGCAGCCAGACAGGGTCCCCTGGAGGGGCCAACGTCCTGACTTTC	CASSQTGSPGGANVLTF
TRBV6-1	NA	many	TRBJ2-3	TGTGCCAGCAACGGAGGGACCACAGATACGCAGTATTTT	CASNGGTTDTQYF
TRBV12-3/TRBV12-4	TRBD2	few	TRBJ2-3	TGTGCCAGCAGTTTATTCGGGACTAGTTACGGCACTACAGATACGCAGTATTTT	CASSLFGTSYGTTDTQYF
TRBV6-5	NA	few	TRBJ2-7	TGTGCCAGCAGTTACTCGATTTGGACGGAGACCTACGAGCAGTACTTC	CASSYSIWTETYEQYF